This record covers a single T cell receptor beta chain. This receptor's antigen is unknown. No base quality values were provided; no much bigger clone lies one nucleotide off. The CDR3 regions of human TCRbeta chains were analyzed by immunosequencing. In the source study's methods: Repertoire TCRs were checked for matches against a reference library of SARS-CoV-2-specific TCRs that had been generated using the MIRA antigen-specificity platform. Breadth was defined as the fraction of unique TCRs that were SARS-CoV-2-associated. Depth was defined as the fraction of total T cells that were SARS-CoV-2-associated. Using the MIRA data, each spike-specific TCR was assigned both to the spike region to which the TCR was reactive and to a CD4 or CD8 class. Log10-transformed breadth and depth values were compared by one-way ANOVA with Sidak's multiple comparisons tests. TCRdb carries this immuneACCESS record with in-frame sequences only. Its versions omit some clonotypes, under half of them owing to an unresolved V gene in the studies checked, with the rest unexplained. The V and J calls and the clone size are those of that table, but D and trimming were determined from the DNA. For this sample there are roughly 92,000 clones; around nine tenths appear just once. The top ten clones comprise 5% of the sample.

This sample is part of a study of T cell responses to AZD1222 COVID-19 vaccine (dated by TCRdb to the early 2020s). Regarding the study in general: TCR sequencing covered some 240 trial participants: 207 given two doses of AZD1222 and 26 given two doses of MenACWY control vaccine. Enrollment into the trials was organized by age into subgroups of 18-55, 56-69 and 70-plus years, and those subgroups contained approximately 150, 30 and 60 TCR-sequenced participants, respectively. Results the study describes overall, beyond this receptor: Conclusions about previously exposed vaccinees were limited because only five to seven AZD1222 recipients were SARS-CoV-2 seropositive at baseline. Reportedly, almost half of the unique spike-specific TCRs recognized epitopes lying outside the regions that are mutated in the B.1.351 and B.1.1.7 variants. Because no day 14 peak-response samples were available, repertoires were characterized only after the peak T cell response. After two AZD1222 doses, both the breadth and the depth of spike-specific TCRs were significantly higher than at day 0 and than in MenACWY recipients. Participants were mostly white British, with more females than males. The authors suggested clonal diversity may have been underestimated. The whole spike protein was spanned by vaccine-associated CD4 TCRs, and dominant responses were seen in regions 160-218 and 743-854. The 56-69-year group was small, and its depth increase did not reach significance, likely because of low power.

This specimen's time point label, per the study, means: about 28 days (+/-7) after the second vaccine dose. AZD1222 recipients given second doses at about 4 weeks or at about 12 weeks were pooled, since spike-specific TCR depth and breadth were not found to differ between the two schedules. Vaccinee samples were obtained from the UK trials COV001 and COV002, which included a single-blind randomized controlled phase 2/3 trial of AZD1222 (ChAdOx1 nCoV-19) in healthy adults. Trial participant PBMC samples were collected at day 0 and day 28 after the second dose for TCRbeta chain sequencing. The CDR3, cysteine through phenylalanine, is 13 amino acids long. Only CDR3 DNA is held: 39 bases, read in frame from base 1. The V and J ends are trimmed by 1 base and 5 bases, leaving 9 bases between them. CDR1 and CDR2 (SGHDT, YYEEEE) derive from the germline V gene.

This TCR came from an adult who received the AZD1222 COVID-19 vaccine. Sequenced here: peripheral blood, sampled 28 days after the second AZD1222 dose. The receptor chain draws on TRBV5-6 and TRBJ1-1; TRBD1 might be the D gene, on 6 matching bases. The CDR3 is CASSLTGNTEAFF. The bases read TGTGCCAGCAGCTTGACAGGGAATACTGAAGCTTTCTTT.